Sequencing of this TCR beta chain was carried out in a study of blood T cell repertoires in COVID-19 (dated by TCRdb to between 2020 and 2021). For the study in its entirety: Samples from collaborators originated in the United States, Italy and Spain and spanned both the acute and convalescent phases of COVID-19. Samples came from the ongoing ImmuneRACE study (first 160 participants) plus 1,254 subjects from 6 global collaborators. The repertoires were released in a freely available public database intended as a resource for research on the immune response to SARS-CoV-2. The material from the prospective study consisted of cDNA or gDNA derived from T cells, B-cell-depleted T cells, or PBMCs. Subjects who had been exposed to COVID-19, were actively infected with it, or had recovered from it provided the deeply sampled blood TCRbeta repertoires that made up the dataset. A de-identified subject ID, COVID-19 status, age in years and sex were almost always included in the sample metadata. Where HLA class I and class II types were available, the types were taken from metadata supplied by the sample provider, not from assay-based typing. What the research found in general, with its limitations: Clinical and demographic metadata were provided uncurated, with the amount varying by source and participant.

At the junction V is shortened by 3 bases and J by 6 bases, with 11 bases in between. The CDR3, cysteine through phenylalanine, is 13 amino acids long. Just CDR3 DNA is preserved here, 39 bases in frame from base 1. CDR1 and CDR2, per the germline V gene, are SGHNT and YENEEA. In Seattle, one collaborating source enrolled patients while the infection was active and tracked those patients longitudinally over the course of disease. Collaborating institutions collected whole blood in K2EDTA tubes following their own protocols. For TCRbeta analysis, collaborators shipped samples in one of three forms: frozen whole blood, isolated PBMCs, or DNA extracted from either of those sample types. TCRbeta CDR3 regions were amplified from genomic DNA using the immunoSEQ Assay, a bias-controlled multiplex PCR. In the original analysis: Within the assay, amplification of reference gene primers was used to estimate how many nucleated cells each sample contained. Sequence reads were collapsed and filtered to measure the absolute abundance of every unique TCRbeta CDR3 rearrangement. For each sample, productive Simpson clonality was calculated by taking the square root of Simpson's diversity index across productive rearrangements. In TCRdb, the immuneACCESS table is reduced to in-frame sequences with V and J assigned. These tables do not hold every clone; where another copy was compared, an unresolved V gene accounts for under half, and the others remain unexplained. That table supplies the V and J calls and clone size; D and trimming were determined from the DNA. The sample table shows about 500,000 clones, and 89% are seen once. The ten largest clonotypes hold around 0.95% of the sample.

As concerns this clone: Its cognate antigen has yet to be identified. Base qualities are missing; no much larger clone stands one base away.

The rearrangement joined TRBV11-3 to TRBJ1-2; a tentative D match to TRBD1 spans 6 bases. The clonotype originates from a man aged 18 to 30 with COVID-19, enrolled during active disease. The specimen sequenced was peripheral blood. This receptor carries the CDR3 CASSLIRGHGYTF. The nucleotide sequence is TGTGCCAGCAGCTTGATCAGGGGCCATGGCTACACCTTC.